This T cell receptor beta chain was retrieved from a study of vaccination effects on CD4 cells after COVID-19. Notes on the study in general: Both infection-induced and vaccine-induced clones contracted markedly at late post-vaccination timepoints. Only 1 of 255 vaccine-induced clones from healthy vaccinees cross-reacted with common cold coronaviruses.

The CDR3 consists of 14 residues. The ends were cut back, 2 bases at V and 5 bases at J, with 13 bases in the middle. CDR1 and CDR2 from the germline V gene are SGHRS and YFSETQ. Remarks on this clone: Its matching antigen is unknown.

In the ViraFEST assay, antigen-specific CD4+ clonotypes were identified by expansion after peptide-pool stimulation. After roughly 11 days in culture, the CD4+ T cells were isolated. Absence of prior SARS-CoV-2 infection characterized the vaccine recipients, who showed negative nucleocapsid antibodies. IL-2 medium supplanted half the medium on days 3 and 7. Sequenced by immunoSEQ multiplex PCR; TCRdb stores in-frame clones only, minus some. The sample has some 65,000 clones, 60% to 80% seen once. The chain is built from TRBV5-1 and TRBJ1-1; tentative D call: TRBD1 (6 bases). The sample was CD4+ T cells from PBMCs cultured with HCoV-NL63 spike peptides, taken before COVID-19 vaccination. This clonotype originated in a human donor who received a COVID-19 vaccine. CDR3 protein: CASSLGQGSTEAFF. The DNA of the CDR3 is TGCGCCAGCAGCTTAGGTCAGGGGAGTACTGAAGCTTTCTTT.